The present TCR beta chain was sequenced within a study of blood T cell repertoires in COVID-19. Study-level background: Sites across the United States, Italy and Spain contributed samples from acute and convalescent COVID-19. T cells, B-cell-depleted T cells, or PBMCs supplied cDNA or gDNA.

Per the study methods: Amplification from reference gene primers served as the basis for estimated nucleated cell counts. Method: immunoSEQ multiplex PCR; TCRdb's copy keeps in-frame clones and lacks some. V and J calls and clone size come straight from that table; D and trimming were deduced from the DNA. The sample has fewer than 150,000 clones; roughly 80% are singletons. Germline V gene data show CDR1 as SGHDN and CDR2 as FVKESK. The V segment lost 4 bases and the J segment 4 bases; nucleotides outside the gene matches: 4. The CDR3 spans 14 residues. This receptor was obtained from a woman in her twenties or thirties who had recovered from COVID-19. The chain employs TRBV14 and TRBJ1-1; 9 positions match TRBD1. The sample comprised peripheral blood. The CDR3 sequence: CASSRRQGGTEAFF. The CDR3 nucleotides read TGTGCCAGCAGCCGACGACAGGGGGGCACTGAAGCTTTCTTT. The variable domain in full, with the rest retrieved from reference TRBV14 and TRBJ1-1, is EAGVTQFPSHSVIEKGQTVTLRCDPISGHDNLYWYRRVMGKEIKFLLHFVKESKQDESGMPNNRFLAERTGGTYSTLKVQPAELEDSGVYFCASSRRQGGTEAFFGQGTRLTVV.